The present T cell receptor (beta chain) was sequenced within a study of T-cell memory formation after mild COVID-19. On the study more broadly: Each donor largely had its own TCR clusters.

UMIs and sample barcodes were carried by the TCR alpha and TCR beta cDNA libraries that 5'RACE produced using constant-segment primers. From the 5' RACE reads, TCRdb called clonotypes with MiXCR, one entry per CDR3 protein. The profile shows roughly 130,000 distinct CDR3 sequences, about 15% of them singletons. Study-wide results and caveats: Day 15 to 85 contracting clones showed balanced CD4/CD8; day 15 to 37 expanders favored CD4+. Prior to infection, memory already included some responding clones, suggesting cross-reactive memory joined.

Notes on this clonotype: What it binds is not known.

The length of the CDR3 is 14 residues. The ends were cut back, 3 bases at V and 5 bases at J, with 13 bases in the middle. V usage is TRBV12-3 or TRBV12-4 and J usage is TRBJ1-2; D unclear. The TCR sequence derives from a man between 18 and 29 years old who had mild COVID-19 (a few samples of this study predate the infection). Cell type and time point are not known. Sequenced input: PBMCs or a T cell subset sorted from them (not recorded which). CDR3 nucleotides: TGTGCCAGCAGTTTGGTTCAGGCGGGATATGGCTACACCTTC. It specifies CASSLVQAGYGYTF.